Below, 12 T cell receptor beta chains from the same sample are listed, as sequenced in a study of CXCR3-negative and CXCR3-positive naive CD8 T cells. UMI labels and 5' RACE were used to prepare the TRB cDNA libraries. TCRdb re-called the 5' RACE reads and gives one entry per CDR3 protein, without DNA. Across tens of thousands of distinct CDR3 sequences, the top ten clones capture about 1.5% of the sample. The sequenced sample consisted of naive CXCR3- CD8+ T cells from blood. Sample subset: CD45RO-CCR7+CD27+CD95- naive CD8+ T cells lacking CXCR3 (TNR3-). The receptors were gathered from a human donor in good health. Some clones in this sample may be carry-over from other donors' samples.

This sequence joins TRBV6-2 or TRBV6-3 and TRBJ1-1; checking the TCRdb D call of TRBD1 is not possible without DNA. Germline CDR1 and CDR2: MNHEY and SVGEGT. CDR3 length: 17 residues. The CDR3 protein is CASSPTGTGLVDTEAFF.

The chain combines TRBV28 with TRBJ2-1; without DNA, the TCRdb call of TRBD1 cannot be checked. The length of the CDR3 is 15 residues. Germline-derived CDR1 and CDR2 are MDHEN and SYDVKM. The CDR3 protein is CASSPGQYGVNEQFF.

The chain recombines TRBV7-9 with TRBJ2-4; the TRBD2 assignment by TCRdb is unverifiable without DNA. Germline loops: CDR1 SEHNR, CDR2 FQNEAQ (reference sequence). The length of the CDR3 is 14 residues. This chain's CDR3 is CASSPDTSFGIQYF.

J is TRBJ1-1 and V is TRBV7-3; TCRdb designates TRBD1, a call that cannot be tested without DNA. The CDR3 totals 13 residues. The germline gives CDR1 SGHTA, CDR2 FQGTGA. The CDR3 reads CASSHVGGTEAFF.

The CDR3 sequence is CASSSGPGTGNGYTF. The J gene is TRBJ1-2, the V gene TRBV7-6; TCRdb lists TRBD1, though no DNA is available to test this call. Germline V gene sequence: CDR1 SGHVS, CDR2 FNYEAQ. This CDR3 is 15 amino acids long.

The chain joins TRBV29-1 to TRBJ2-1. This CDR3 has 12 amino acids. The germline gives CDR1 SQVTM, CDR2 ANQGSEA. CDR3 protein: CSVEEQNNEQFF.

The chain has TRBV5-1 and TRBJ1-1. The CDR3 runs 14 residues. The germline CDR1 and CDR2 sequences are SGHRS and YFSETQ. CDR3 loop: CASSLERAPIEAFF.

The V call is TRBV4-3, the J call TRBJ2-1; checking the TCRdb D call of TRBD1 is not possible without DNA. The CDR3 covers 17 residues. The germline V gene encodes CDR1 LGHNA and CDR2 YSLEER. The CDR3 sequence is CASSSRGLASPNNEQFF.

The chain joins TRBV29-1 to TRBJ1-3. This CDR3 has 14 residues. The germline V gene encodes CDR1 SQVTM and CDR2 ANQGSEA. This CDR3 reads CSVVGRSSGNTIYF.

V is TRBV25-1 and J is TRBJ1-2. Germline V gives CDR1 MGHDK, CDR2 SYGVNS. The CDR3 runs 11 residues. CDR3 sequence reads: CASGTATGYTF.

V is TRBV7-2 and J is TRBJ2-7. The CDR3 consists of 14 residues. CDR1 is SGHTA, CDR2 FQGNSA, per germline. CDR3 loop: CASSLLAGTYEQYF.

The chain couples TRBV7-3 to TRBJ2-1; the TCRdb call, TRBD2, lacks DNA for checking. This CDR3 has 13 residues. Germline CDR1 reads SGHTA; CDR2 reads FQGTGA. The CDR3 protein is CASSLSLSGEQFF.